Here is one TCR beta chain with its context. Its antigen is unknown. The CDR3 spans 12 residues. V lost 5 bases and J 10 bases, leaving 12 bases between the germline ends. Germline assignment: CDR1 SGHTA and CDR2 FQGNSA. This sample is drawn from a study of cytomegalovirus exposure and HLA in healthy donors. Overall study context: The 100 million to 140 million unique TCR beta sequences, from about 180 million T cells, were found by an earlier analysis. Notes on the study in general: Later findings reportedly placed an Asian-associated ancestry cluster below the roughly 700-donor mean for N-insertions. Per a later analysis, HLA-associated TCR beta chains showed more clonal expansion than other, equally common TCR beta chains.

The PCR was carried out with 60 Vbeta primers and 13 Jbeta primers. Data came from immunoSEQ multiplex PCR; TCRdb stores just in-frame clones and leaves some out. The data hold 150,000 to 200,000 clones, with about 80% observed a single time. The TCR originated in a woman between 40 and 50 years old in good health and CMV-seronegative. This chain joins TRBV7-2 and TRBJ2-1; a weak D match, TRBD2 (5 bases). The sequenced material came from PBMCs. DNA of the CDR3: TGTGCCAGCAGCCCACGGGGTCCCGAGCAGTTCTTC. Translated: CASSPRGPEQFF.